This T cell receptor (beta chain) came from a study of blood T cell repertoires in COVID-19. Profiled with immunoSEQ multiplex PCR; TCRdb holds only in-frame clones, not every one. This sample has 200,000 to 250,000 clones, with just over 85% found just once. The CDR3 is 14 amino acids. Germline V gene data show CDR1 as SGHTA and CDR2 as FQGNSA. With 0 bases clipped from V and 4 bases from J, the junction kept 2 bases outside the gene matches. Sequencing used peripheral blood. This sequence joins TRBV7-2 and TRBJ2-7, with 8 positions matching TRBD1. The sequence was obtained from a man in his forties or fifties with acute or convalescent COVID-19. CDR3 protein: CASSLARGPYEQYF. The DNA of the CDR3 is TGTGCCAGCAGCTTAGCCAGGGGGCCGTACGAGCAGTACTTC. Based on the CDR3 plus reference TRBV7-2 and TRBJ2-7, the full variable domain is GAGVSQSPSNKVTEKGKDVELRCDPISGHTALYWYRQSLGQGLEFLIYFQGNSAPDKSGLPSDRFSAERTGGSVSTLTIQRTQQEDSAVYLCASSLARGPYEQYFGPGTRLTVT.